The entry below gives a single TCR beta chain sequence along with its context. What it recognizes is unknown. The sample belongs to a study of T cell repertoires in cytomegalovirus infection. This CDR3 has 15 amino acids. Trimming removed 5 bases from V and 0 bases from J; junction bases left unmatched: 7. The germline V gene has CDR1 DFQATT and CDR2 SNEGSKA (reference sequence). TCRdb processed the reads anew with MiXCR; each CDR3 protein has one entry. The data hold more than 90,000 distinct CDR3 sequences, with over 9.5% observed a single time. Sequenced sample: PBMCs, sequenced either directly or after in vitro stimulation (not recorded which). This TCR was sampled from a human donor in good health (CMV status not recorded). Some clones in this sample may be carry-over from other donors' samples. The rearrangement links TRBV20-1 to TRBJ2-1, with 7 bases that match TRBD2. The CDR3 loop reads CSALPAGSSYNEQFF. For the CDR3, the DNA is TGCAGTGCTCTCCCAGCGGGGAGCTCCTACAATGAGCAGTTCTTC.